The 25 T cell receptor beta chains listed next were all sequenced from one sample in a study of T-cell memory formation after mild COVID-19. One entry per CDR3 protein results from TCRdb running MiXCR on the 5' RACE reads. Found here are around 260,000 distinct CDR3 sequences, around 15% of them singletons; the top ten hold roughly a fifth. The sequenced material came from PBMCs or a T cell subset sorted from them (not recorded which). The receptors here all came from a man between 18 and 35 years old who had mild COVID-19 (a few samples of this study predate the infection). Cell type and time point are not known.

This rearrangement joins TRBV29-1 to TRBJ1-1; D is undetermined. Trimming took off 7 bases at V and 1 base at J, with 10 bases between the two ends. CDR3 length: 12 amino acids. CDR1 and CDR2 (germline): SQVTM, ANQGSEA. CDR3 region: CSAVTENTEAFF. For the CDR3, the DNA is TGCAGCGCCGTGACCGAGAACACTGAAGCTTTCTTT.

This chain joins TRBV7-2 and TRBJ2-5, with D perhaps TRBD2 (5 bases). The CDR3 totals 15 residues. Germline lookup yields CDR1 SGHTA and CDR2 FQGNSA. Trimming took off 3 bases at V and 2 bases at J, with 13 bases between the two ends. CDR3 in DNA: TGTGCCAGCAGCTTCGGACTGGGTAGGCAAGAGACCCAGTACTTC. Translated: CASSFGLGRQETQYF. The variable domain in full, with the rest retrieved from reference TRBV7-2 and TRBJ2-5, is GAGVSQSPSNKVTEKGKDVELRCDPISGHTALYWYRQSLGQGLEFLIYFQGNSAPDKSGLPSDRFSAERTGGSVSTLTIQRTQQEDSAVYLCASSFGLGRQETQYFGPGTRLLVL.

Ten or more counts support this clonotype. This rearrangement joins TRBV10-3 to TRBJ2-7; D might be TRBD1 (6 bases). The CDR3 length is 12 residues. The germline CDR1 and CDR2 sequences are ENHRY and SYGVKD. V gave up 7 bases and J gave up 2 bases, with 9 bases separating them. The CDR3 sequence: CAIKGETYEQYV. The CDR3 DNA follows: TGTGCCATCAAGGGGGAAACCTACGAGCAGTACGTC.

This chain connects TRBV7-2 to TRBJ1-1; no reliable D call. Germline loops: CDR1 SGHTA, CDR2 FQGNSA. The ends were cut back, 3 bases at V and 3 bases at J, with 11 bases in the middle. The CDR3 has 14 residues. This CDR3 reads CASSFKAVDTEAFF. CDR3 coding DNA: TGTGCCAGCAGCTTTAAGGCGGTGGACACTGAAGCTTTCTTT.

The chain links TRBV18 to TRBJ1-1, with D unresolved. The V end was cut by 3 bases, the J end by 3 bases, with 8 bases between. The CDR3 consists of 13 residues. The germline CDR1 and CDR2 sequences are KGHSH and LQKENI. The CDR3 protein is CASSPSPDTEAFF. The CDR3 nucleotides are TGTGCCAGCTCACCGTCTCCGGACACTGAAGCTTTCTTT.

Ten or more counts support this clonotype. This CDR3 reads CASSPSTSYSEQFF. CDR3 sequence (DNA): TGTGCCAGCAGCCCATCCACTAGCTACTCTGAGCAGTTCTTC. V is TRBV9 and J is TRBJ2-1, with a tentative D call TRBD2 (6 bases). With 4 bases removed from V and 9 bases from J, the gap between germline ends came to 17 bases. Germline CDR1 reads SGDLS; CDR2 reads YYNGEE. The CDR3 loop spans 14 amino acids.

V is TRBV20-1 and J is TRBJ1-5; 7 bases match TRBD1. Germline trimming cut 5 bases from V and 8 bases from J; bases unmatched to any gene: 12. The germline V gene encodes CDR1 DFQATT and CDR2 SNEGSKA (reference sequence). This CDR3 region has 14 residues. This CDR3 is CSAWEGGAVKPQHF. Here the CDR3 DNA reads TGCAGTGCTTGGGAAGGGGGCGCGGTGAAGCCCCAGCATTTT.

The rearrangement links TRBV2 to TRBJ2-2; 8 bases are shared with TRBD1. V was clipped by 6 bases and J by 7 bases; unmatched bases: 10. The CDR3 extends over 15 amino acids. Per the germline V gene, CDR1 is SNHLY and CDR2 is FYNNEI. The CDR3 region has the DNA TGTGCCAGCAGGATGAAGGACAGGGCTGACGGGGAGCTGTTTTTT. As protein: CASRMKDRADGELFF.

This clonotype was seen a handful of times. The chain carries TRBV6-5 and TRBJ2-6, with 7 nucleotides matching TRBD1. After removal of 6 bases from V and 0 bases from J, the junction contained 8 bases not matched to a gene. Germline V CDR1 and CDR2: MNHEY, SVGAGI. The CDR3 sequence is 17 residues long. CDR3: CASRKQGTSSGANVLTF. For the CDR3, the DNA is TGTGCCAGCAGAAAACAGGGGACATCCTCTGGGGCCAACGTCCTGACTTTC.

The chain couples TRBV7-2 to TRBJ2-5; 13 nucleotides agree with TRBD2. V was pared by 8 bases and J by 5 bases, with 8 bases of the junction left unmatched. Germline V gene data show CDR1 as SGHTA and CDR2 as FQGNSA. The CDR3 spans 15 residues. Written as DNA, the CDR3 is TGTGCCAGCGCACTGACTAGCGGGGGGTATGAGACCCAGTACTTC. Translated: CASALTSGGYETQYF.

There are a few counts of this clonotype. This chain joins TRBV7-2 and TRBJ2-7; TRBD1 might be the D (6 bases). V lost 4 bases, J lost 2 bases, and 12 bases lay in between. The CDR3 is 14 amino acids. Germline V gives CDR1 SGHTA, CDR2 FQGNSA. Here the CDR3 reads CASSYKTGPYEQYF. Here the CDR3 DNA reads TGTGCCAGCAGCTATAAGACAGGACCCTACGAGCAGTACTTC.

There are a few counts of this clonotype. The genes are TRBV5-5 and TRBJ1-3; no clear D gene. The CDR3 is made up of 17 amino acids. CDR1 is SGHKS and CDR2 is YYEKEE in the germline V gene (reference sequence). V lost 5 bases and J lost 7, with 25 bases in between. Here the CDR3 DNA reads TGTGCCAGCAGTCCTTGGACGGCTCCTCTCGCCGGGAACACCATATATTTT. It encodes CASSPWTAPLAGNTIYF.

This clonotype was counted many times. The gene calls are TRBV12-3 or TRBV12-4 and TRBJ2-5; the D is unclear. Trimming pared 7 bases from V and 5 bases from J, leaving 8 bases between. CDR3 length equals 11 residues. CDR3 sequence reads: CASTLGETQYF. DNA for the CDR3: TGTGCCAGCACCCTGGGGGAGACCCAGTACTTC.

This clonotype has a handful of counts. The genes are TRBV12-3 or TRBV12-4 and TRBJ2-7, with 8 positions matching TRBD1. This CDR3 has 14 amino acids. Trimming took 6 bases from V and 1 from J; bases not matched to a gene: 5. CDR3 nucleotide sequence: TGTGCCAGCAGACGAGGACAGGGATCCTACGAGCAGTACTTC. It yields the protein CASRRGQGSYEQYF.

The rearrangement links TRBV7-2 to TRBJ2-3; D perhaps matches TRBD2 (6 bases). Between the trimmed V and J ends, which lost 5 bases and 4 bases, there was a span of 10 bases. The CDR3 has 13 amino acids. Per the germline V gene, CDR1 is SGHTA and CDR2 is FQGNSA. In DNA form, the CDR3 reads TGTGCCAGCAGCCTGCGACTAGCAGATACGCAGTATTTT. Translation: CASSLRLADTQYF.

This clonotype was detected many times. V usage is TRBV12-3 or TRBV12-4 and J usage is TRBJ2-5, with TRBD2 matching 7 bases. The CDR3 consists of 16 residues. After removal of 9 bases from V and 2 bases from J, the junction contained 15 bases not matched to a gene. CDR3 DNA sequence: TGTGCCAGTACCATGGGGGGGGTCATCTCTCAAGAGACCCAGTACTTC. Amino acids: CASTMGGVISQETQYF.

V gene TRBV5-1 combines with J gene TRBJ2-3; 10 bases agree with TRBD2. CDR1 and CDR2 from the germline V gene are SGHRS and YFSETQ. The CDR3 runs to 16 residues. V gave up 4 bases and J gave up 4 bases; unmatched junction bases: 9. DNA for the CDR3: TGCGCCAGCAGCCCGGGACTAGCGCGTCTGCCAGATACGCAGTATTTT. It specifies CASSPGLARLPDTQYF. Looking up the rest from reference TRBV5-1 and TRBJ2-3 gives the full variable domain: KAGVTQTPRYLIKTRGQQVTLSCSPISGHRSVSWYQQTPGQGLQFLFEYFSETQRNKGNFPGRFSGRQFSNSRSEMNVSTLELGDSALYLCASSPGLARLPDTQYFGPGTRLTVL.

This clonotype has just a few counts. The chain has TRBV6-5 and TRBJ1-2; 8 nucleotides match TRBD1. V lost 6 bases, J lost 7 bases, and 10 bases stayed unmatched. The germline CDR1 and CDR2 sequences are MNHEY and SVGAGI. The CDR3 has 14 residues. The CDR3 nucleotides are TGTGCCAGCAGAGGACAGGGTGCGGTGGGTGGCTACACCTTC. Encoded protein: CASRGQGAVGGYTF.

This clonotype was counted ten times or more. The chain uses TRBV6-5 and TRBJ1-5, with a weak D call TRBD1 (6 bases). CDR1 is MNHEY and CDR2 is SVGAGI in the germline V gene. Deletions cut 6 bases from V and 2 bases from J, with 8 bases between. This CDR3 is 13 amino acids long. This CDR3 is CASSYRGNQPQHF. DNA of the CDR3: TGTGCCAGCAGCTACAGGGGCAATCAGCCCCAGCATTTT.

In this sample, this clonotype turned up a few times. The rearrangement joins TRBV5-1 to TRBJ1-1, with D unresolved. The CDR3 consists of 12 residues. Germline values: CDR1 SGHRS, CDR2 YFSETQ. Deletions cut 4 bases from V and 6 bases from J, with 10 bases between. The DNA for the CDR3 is TGCGCCAGCAGCGGAGGGAATCCTGAAGCTTTCTTT. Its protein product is CASSGGNPEAFF.

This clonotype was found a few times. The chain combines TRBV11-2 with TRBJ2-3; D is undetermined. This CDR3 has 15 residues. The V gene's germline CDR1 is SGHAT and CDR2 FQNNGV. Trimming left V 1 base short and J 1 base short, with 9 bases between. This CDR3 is CASSLGGWGTDTQYF. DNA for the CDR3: TGTGCCAGCAGCTTAGGTGGCTGGGGCACAGATACGCAGTATTTT.

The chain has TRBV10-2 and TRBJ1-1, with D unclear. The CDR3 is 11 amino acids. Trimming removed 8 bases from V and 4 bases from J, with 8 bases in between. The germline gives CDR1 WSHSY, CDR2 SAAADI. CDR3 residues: CASWEATEAFF. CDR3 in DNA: TGCGCCAGCTGGGAGGCCACTGAAGCTTTCTTT.

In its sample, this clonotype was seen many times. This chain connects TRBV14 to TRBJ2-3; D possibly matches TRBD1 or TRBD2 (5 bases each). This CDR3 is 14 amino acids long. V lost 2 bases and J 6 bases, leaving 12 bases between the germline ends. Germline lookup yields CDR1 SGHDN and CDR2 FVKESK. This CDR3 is CASSQQGPWDTQYF. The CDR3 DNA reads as TGTGCCAGCAGCCAACAGGGACCCTGGGATACGCAGTATTTT. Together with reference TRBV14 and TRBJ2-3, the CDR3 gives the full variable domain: EAGVTQFPSHSVIEKGQTVTLRCDPISGHDNLYWYRRVMGKEIKFLLHFVKESKQDESGMPNNRFLAERTGGTYSTLKVQPAELEDSGVYFCASSQQGPWDTQYFGPGTRLTVL.

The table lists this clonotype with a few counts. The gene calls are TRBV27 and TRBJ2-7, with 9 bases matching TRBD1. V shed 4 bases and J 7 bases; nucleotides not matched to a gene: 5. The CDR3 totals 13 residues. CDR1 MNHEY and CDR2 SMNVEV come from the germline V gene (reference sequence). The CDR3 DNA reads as TGTGCCAGCAGTTGGACAGGGGCAGGTGAGCAGTACTTC. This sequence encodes CASSWTGAGEQYF.

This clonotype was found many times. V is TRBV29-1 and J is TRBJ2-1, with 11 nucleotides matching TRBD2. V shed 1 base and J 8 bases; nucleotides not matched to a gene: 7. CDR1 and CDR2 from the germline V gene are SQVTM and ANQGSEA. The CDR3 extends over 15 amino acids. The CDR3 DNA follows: TGCAGCGTTGAAGCCTCGGGACTAGCGGTCGATGAGCAGTTCTTC. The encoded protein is CSVEASGLAVDEQFF.